These 18 T cell receptor beta chains share one sample of origin, sequenced in a study of cytomegalovirus exposure and HLA in healthy donors (dated by TCRdb to the late 2010s). Library construction relied on the immunoSEQ multiplex PCR assay. For the multiplex PCR, a mixture combining 60 forward primers for TCR Vbeta segments and 13 reverse primers for TCR Jbeta segments was used. What TCRdb holds here is the immuneACCESS table cut down to in-frame rearrangements. Part of the clones is not present; checked against another copy, under half of the missing clones reflect an unresolved V gene, and the others are unexplained. Across this sample there are fewer than 150,000 clones, with 78% seen only once. Of the sample, 2.8% is held by the ten largest clones. Sample: PBMCs. These TCRs come from a male donor in good health and CMV-seronegative.

The chain carries TRBV30 and TRBJ2-5; the D gene is possibly TRBD1 (5 bases). Trimming took off 2 bases at V and 0 bases at J, with 10 bases between the two ends. The germline V gene has CDR1 GTSNPN and CDR2 SVGIG (reference sequence). This CDR3 is 14 amino acids long. CDR3 residues: CAWSPATDQETQYF. Here the CDR3 DNA reads TGTGCCTGGAGTCCGGCGACAGACCAAGAGACCCAGTACTTC.

The chain combines TRBV7-9 with TRBJ1-2, with 10 bases identical to TRBD1. Germline values: CDR1 SEHNR, CDR2 FQNEAQ (reference sequence). The trim removed 5 bases at V and 0 bases at J, leaving 9 bases unmatched. The CDR3 has 17 residues. The CDR3 nucleotides are TGTGCCAGCAGCCCTCGGGACAGGGGCCTAACTAACTATGGCTACACCTTC. Translated: CASSPRDRGLTNYGYTF. Full variable domain (remainder filled in from reference TRBV7-9 and TRBJ1-2): DTGVSQNPRHKITKRGQNVTFRCDPISEHNRLYWYRQTLGQGPEFLTYFQNEAQLEKSRLLSDRFSAERPKGSFSTLEIQRTEQGDSAMYLCASSPRDRGLTNYGYTFGSGTRLTVV.

V is TRBV5-4 and J is TRBJ1-2, with D possibly being TRBD1 (6 bases). Germline V gene sequence: CDR1 SGHNT, CDR2 YYREEE (reference sequence). Trimming took off 0 bases at V and 1 base at J, with 7 bases between the two ends. The length of the CDR3 is 14 residues. The CDR3 is CASSLGGGNYGYTF. As DNA, the CDR3 is TGTGCCAGCAGCTTGGGAGGGGGTAACTATGGCTACACCTTC.

The gene calls are TRBV18 and TRBJ1-2; weak D call: TRBD1 (5 bases). CDR3 size: 12 residues. V lost 7 bases and J lost 6, with 12 bases in between. The V gene's germline CDR1 is KGHSH and CDR2 LQKENI. The chain's CDR3 is CASFAGGNGYTF. CDR3 sequence (DNA): TGTGCCAGCTTCGCTGGGGGGAATGGCTACACCTTC. Looking up the rest from reference TRBV18 and TRBJ1-2 gives the full variable domain: NAGVMQNPRHLVRRRGQEARLRCSPMKGHSHVYWYRQLPEEGLKFMVYLQKENIIDESGMPKERFSAEFPKEGPSILRIQQVVRGDSAAYFCASFAGGNGYTFGSGTRLTVV.

The rearrangement links TRBV7-9 to TRBJ2-7, with D perhaps TRBD1 (5 bases). The germline gives CDR1 SEHNR, CDR2 FQNEAQ (reference sequence). The CDR3 is made up of 13 amino acids. Trimming removed 5 bases at V and 5 bases at J, with 13 bases between. The CDR3, as DNA: TGTGCCAGCAGCCAGTCGACAGTCCACGAGCAGTACTTC. As protein: CASSQSTVHEQYF.

J is TRBJ2-2 and V is TRBV19; 10 positions match TRBD2. Germline V gene data show CDR1 as LNHDA and CDR2 as SQIVND (reference sequence). V was pared by 6 bases and J by 1 base, with 5 bases of the junction left unmatched. The length of the CDR3 is 16 residues. In DNA, the CDR3 is TGTGCCAGTAGCACGAGCGGGAGGGGGAACACCGGGGAGCTGTTTTTT. The encoded protein is CASSTSGRGNTGELFF.

J is TRBJ1-5 and V is TRBV19; no firm D call. This CDR3 comprises 14 residues. From germline, CDR1 is LNHDA and CDR2 SQIVND (reference sequence). Trimming took 4 bases from V and 6 from J, leaving 13 bases between them. The CDR3 DNA reads TGTGCCAGTAGTAGTGACTCCCGAGGTCAGCCCCAGCATTTT. It encodes CASSSDSRGQPQHF.

The V gene is TRBV27, the J gene TRBJ1-1, with 7 bases fitting TRBD1. Per germline, CDR1 MNHEY and CDR2 SMNVEV (reference sequence). There are 15 residues in the CDR3. V shed 4 bases, J shed 4 bases, and the junction held 9 bases outside the gene matches. This CDR3 is CASSYLTGVPTEAFF. DNA of the CDR3: TGTGCCAGCAGTTACCTCACAGGGGTCCCCACTGAAGCTTTCTTT.

The J gene is TRBJ1-4, the V gene TRBV2; 9 positions agree with TRBD1. With 3 bases clipped from V and 6 bases from J, the junction kept 2 bases outside the gene matches. Germline V gene data show CDR1 as SNHLY and CDR2 as FYNNEI. This CDR3 region has 14 residues. As DNA, the CDR3 is TGTGCCAGCAGTGAGGACAGGGGAGATGAAAAACTGTTTTTT. Encoded protein: CASSEDRGDEKLFF.

The chain has TRBV2 and TRBJ1-4; possibly TRBD1 for D (6 bases). The CDR3 is 15 residues long. Trimming stripped 2 bases from V and 7 bases from J, with 14 bases between. The V gene's germline CDR1 is SNHLY and CDR2 FYNNEI. CDR3 sequence reads: CASSEFPPGVEKLFF. The CDR3 DNA sequence: TGTGCCAGCAGTGAATTCCCTCCAGGGGTTGAAAAACTGTTTTTT.

The chain uses TRBV19 and TRBJ1-3, with D hard to call. Trimming stripped 4 bases from V and 4 bases from J, with 14 bases between. Germline CDR1 LNHDA, CDR2 SQIVND (reference sequence). This CDR3 spans 15 amino acids. The CDR3 nucleotides are TGTGCCAGTAGTACCAGCCCGGGGTCCGGAAACACCATATATTTT. The encoded protein is CASSTSPGSGNTIYF.

V usage is TRBV10-1 and J usage is TRBJ1-6; a possible D gene is TRBD1 (5 bases). Trimming stripped 0 bases from V and 5 bases from J, with 14 bases between. Looked up from germline, CDR1 is WNHNN and CDR2 is SYGVQD (reference sequence). The CDR3 runs to 17 residues. The CDR3 sequence is CASSESGLGEDNSPLHF. The CDR3 DNA reads TGCGCCAGCAGTGAGTCGGGCCTGGGGGAGGATAATTCACCCCTCCACTTT.

Worth noting for this clone: Other DNA sequences in the same sample also yield this CDR3. The genes are TRBV7-6 and TRBJ1-3, with D tentatively TRBD1 (6 bases). There are 15 residues in the CDR3. CDR1 is SGHVS and CDR2 is FNYEAQ in the germline V gene. V lost 0 bases to trimming and J lost 0 bases, with 6 bases between them. For the CDR3, the DNA is TGTGCCAGCAGCTTAGCAGGGGGCTCTGGAAACACCATATATTTT. It is translated as CASSLAGGSGNTIYF. Full variable domain (outside the CDR3, taken from reference TRBV7-6 and TRBJ1-3): GAGVSQSPRYKVTKRGQDVALRCDPISGHVSLYWYRQALGQGPEFLTYFNYEAQQDKSGLPNDRFSAERPEGSISTLTIQRTEQRDSAMYRCASSLAGGSGNTIYFGEGSWLTVV.

The CDR3, as DNA: TGTGCCAGTAGGCAAGACAGGCTGAACACTGAAGCTTTCTTT. Translating gives CASRQDRLNTEAFF. V is TRBV19 and J is TRBJ1-1; TRBD1 might be the D (6 bases). Per germline, CDR1 LNHDA and CDR2 SQIVND (reference sequence). CDR3 size: 14 residues. Trimming cost V 6 bases and J 0 bases, with 11 bases left between them.

The J gene is TRBJ1-2, the V gene TRBV7-6; 10 bases are a match to TRBD1. The germline CDR1 and CDR2 sequences are SGHVS and FNYEAQ. The CDR3 spans 14 residues. V was clipped by 4 bases and J by 3 bases; unmatched bases: 2. In nucleotides, the CDR3 is TGTGCCAGCAGCTCGGACAGGGGGGACTATGGCTACACCTTC. Translated, it gives CASSSDRGDYGYTF.

This clone was observed a few times. The rearrangement links TRBV19 to TRBJ2-5; tentative D call: TRBD2 (7 bases). V was cut by 4 bases and J by 5 bases, with 17 bases left in between. This CDR3 spans 15 amino acids. Germline CDR1 and CDR2: LNHDA and SQIVND (reference sequence). Written as DNA, the CDR3 is TGTGCCAGTAGTACAGGCGGGGGCCCGGCGGAGACCCAGTACTTC. Translated, it gives CASSTGGGPAETQYF.

The rearrangement links TRBV29-1 to TRBJ1-2; 10 positions match TRBD1. This CDR3 region has 13 residues. Losses at the gene ends were 4 bases for V and 6 bases for J; bases not matched to a gene: 5. CDR1 and CDR2 from the germline V gene are SQVTM and ANQGSEA. CDR3 DNA: TGCAGCGTTGGTAGGGGGACAGGGGATGGCTACACCTTC. Translating gives CSVGRGTGDGYTF.

The CDR3 nucleotides are TGTGCCTGGAGTGTACTTACTTCTAACACTGAAGCTTTCTTT. Protein sequence: CAWSVLTSNTEAFF. This chain connects TRBV30 to TRBJ1-1; no clear D gene. V lost 0 bases and J 2 bases, leaving 10 bases between the germline ends. The germline V gene has CDR1 GTSNPN and CDR2 SVGIG (reference sequence). CDR3 length equals 14 residues.